The T cell receptor beta chain under discussion was sequenced for a study of CD8 T cells in Susac syndrome. Random hexamers primed reverse transcription of about 0.5 to 1 ug RNA. TCRdb fed the immunoSEQ multiplex PCR reads into MiXCR, producing one record per CDR3 protein. The sample gives more than 150,000 distinct CDR3 sequences, 95% of which show up once; around 0.16% is in the top ten. The CDR3 has 15 amino acids. CDR1 PRHDT and CDR2 FYEKMQ come from the germline V gene (reference sequence). V dropped 6 bases and J dropped 2; count of bases not matched to a gene: 2. This clonotype originated in a human donor with Susac syndrome. This chain uses TRBV13 with TRBJ2-6, with 9 bases identical to TRBD1. Sample: CD8+ T cells from PBMCs. The CDR3 is CASRDRGAGANVLTF. In nucleotides, the CDR3 is TGTGCCAGCAGGGACAGGGGTGCTGGGGCCAACGTCCTGACTTTC. The entire variable domain, with the rest obtained from reference TRBV13 and TRBJ2-6, is as follows: AAGVIQSPRHLIKEKRETATLKCYPIPRHDTVYWYQQGPGQDPQFLISFYEKMQSDKGSIPDRFSAQQFSDYHSELNMSSLELGDSALYFCASRDRGAGANVLTFGAGSRLTVL.